This TCR beta chain was retrieved from a study of blood T cells in healthy people across ages. Study-wide findings and caveats: Per-million-T-cell TCR beta diversity fell roughly linearly with age.

In this sample, this clonotype turned up a few times. The target antigen is unknown. Together with a sample-barcoded 5' primer, a J-beta primer mix was included in a second PCR lasting about 7 to 12 cycles. TCRdb passed the 5' RACE reads through MiXCR, listing each CDR3 protein once. The repertoire holds roughly 1,000,000 distinct CDR3 sequences, almost 25% seen once, with 0.65% to 0.95% in the top ten. CDR1 and CDR2 from the germline V gene are MNHNS and SASEGT. The length of the CDR3 is 13 residues. This same sample was also taken into another study, of T cells of mothers and their children.

The sample comprised blood. This sequence joins TRBV6-1 and TRBJ2-5, with TRBD2 matching 13 bases. The J call may be in error: the DNA end matches TRBJ2-1 better. This receptor was obtained from a girl aged 2-10 years in good health. CDR3 DNA sequence: TGTGCCAGCAGGGTACTAGCGGGGGGGGAGCAGTTCTTC. Its protein product is CASRVLAGGEQFF.